Below, 23 T cell receptor beta chains from the same sample are listed, as sequenced in a study of lung T cells in sarcoidosis with Löfgren's syndrome. Via MiXCR, TCRdb re-called the reads, giving one row per CDR3 protein. The table records 60,000 or so distinct CDR3 sequences, 21% of them present only once. The specimen sequenced was CD4+ T cells from PBMCs. The receptors originated from a human donor with sarcoidosis (Löfgren's syndrome or another form), or a control subject (not recorded which).

The sample holds many counts of this clonotype. V gene TRBV3-1 combines with J gene TRBJ2-1; D call uncertain. V was trimmed by 6 bases and J by 0 bases, leaving 6 bases between them. The germline V gene has CDR1 LGHDT and CDR2 YNNKEL (reference sequence). The CDR3 is made up of 13 amino acids. The CDR3 DNA is TGTGCCAGCAGTTGGGACTCCTACAATGAGCAGTTCTTC. Protein: CASSWDSYNEQFF.

This clonotype was counted at least ten times. The V gene is TRBV6-6, the J gene TRBJ1-5; D gene unclear. V lost 0 bases and J 3 bases, leaving 9 bases between the germline ends. CDR1 and CDR2 from the germline V gene are MNHNY and SVGAGI (reference sequence). The length of the CDR3 is 15 residues. The CDR3 coding sequence is TGTGCCAGCAGTTACTCGACATCAAACAATCAGCCCCAGCATTTT. Translated, it gives CASSYSTSNNQPQHF.

This clonotype was recorded at least ten times. The chain links TRBV20-1 to TRBJ2-1, with D possibly TRBD1 on 6 matching bases. Trimming took off 5 bases at V and 1 base at J, with 15 bases between the two ends. CDR3 length: 15 amino acids. Germline V gene lookup returns CDR1 DFQATT and CDR2 SNEGSKA (reference sequence). The CDR3 protein is CSAAQDRDSYNEQFF. The CDR3 DNA reads as TGCAGTGCTGCCCAGGACAGAGATTCCTACAATGAGCAGTTCTTC.

This clonotype was found many times. This chain connects TRBV28 to TRBJ2-7; 13 nucleotides align to TRBD2. The CDR3 spans 19 residues. In germline, CDR1 is MDHEN, CDR2 SYDVKM. J was trimmed by 0 bases and V by 5 bases; bases with no gene match: 13. CDR3: CASSHAGLAGVRSSYEQYF. CDR3 nucleotide sequence: TGTGCCAGCAGTCACGCTGGACTAGCGGGAGTACGGAGCTCCTACGAGCAGTACTTC.

The gene calls are TRBV4-1 and TRBJ2-4; a possible D gene is TRBD1 (6 bases). This CDR3 comprises 17 residues. Trimming cost V 0 bases and J 1 base, with 13 bases left between them. CDR1 is MGHRA, CDR2 YSYEKL, per germline. CDR3 sequence (DNA): TGCGCCAGCAGCCAAGATCAGGGGAGTATCGCCAAAAACATTCAGTACTTC. This translates into CASSQDQGSIAKNIQYF.

This clonotype was detected many times. The chain carries TRBV19 and TRBJ2-4; D is unclear. Per germline, CDR1 LNHDA and CDR2 SQIVND (reference sequence). V lost 6 bases and J 1 base, leaving 19 bases between the germline ends. This CDR3 has 17 amino acids. Here the CDR3 DNA reads TGTGCCAGTAGCCCTGAGGTCACGATGAGGGCCAAAAACATTCAGTACTTC. This codes for CASSPEVTMRAKNIQYF.

The chain couples TRBV13 to TRBJ1-2; D call uncertain. Germline V lookup: CDR1 PRHDT, CDR2 FYEKMQ (reference sequence). This CDR3 is 14 amino acids long. Between the trimmed V and J ends, which lost 0 bases and 2 bases, there was a span of 7 bases. The CDR3 DNA reads TGTGCCAGCAGCTTAGGTGCGGAGAACTATGGCTACACCTTC. Protein sequence: CASSLGAENYGYTF.

This clonotype was observed at least ten times. The chain combines TRBV20-1 with TRBJ2-1; D possibly corresponds to TRBD2 (5 bases). The CDR3 covers 15 residues. Trimming cost V 1 base and J 5 bases, with 15 bases left between them. Germline CDR1 reads DFQATT; CDR2 reads SNEGSKA (reference sequence). The CDR3 region has the DNA TGCAGTGCTAGAGTGCACGGGGTAAAAAACAATGAGCAGTTCTTC. Translated: CSARVHGVKNNEQFF.

This clonotype was detected many times. The chain has TRBV18 and TRBJ2-1; 8 bases map to TRBD2. The V and J ends lost 3 bases and 2 bases, in that order; junction bases with no gene match: 6. The germline V gene has CDR1 KGHSH and CDR2 LQKENI. The CDR3 extends over 16 amino acids. The CDR3 loop reads CASSPLAGGTYNEQFF. CDR3 bases: TGTGCCAGCTCACCTCTGGCGGGAGGCACCTACAATGAGCAGTTCTTC.

This clonotype was observed at least ten times. This chain uses TRBV20-1 with TRBJ2-7, with D possibly TRBD1 on 5 matching bases. Germline V gene data show CDR1 as DFQATT and CDR2 as SNEGSKA (reference sequence). The length of the CDR3 is 13 residues. V lost 4 bases and J lost 1, with 11 bases in between. The CDR3 loop is CSATVGPSYEQYV. The CDR3 nucleotides are TGCAGTGCTACGGTGGGGCCTTCCTACGAGCAGTACGTC.

This clonotype is labeled medium-sized. The rearrangement joins TRBV7-2 to TRBJ2-1; 7 nucleotides match TRBD2. Germline V lookup: CDR1 SGHTA, CDR2 FQGNSA. J was trimmed by 11 bases and V by 7 bases; bases with no gene match: 17. The CDR3 length is 15 residues. The CDR3 DNA reads as TGTGCCAGCACGGTGTCTGGCGGGGGACCGGCTAAGCAGTTCTTC. Translated, it gives CASTVSGGGPAKQFF.

This clonotype was recorded many times. The rearrangement uses TRBV24-1 and TRBJ2-5; 7 positions agree with TRBD1. J lost 4 bases, V lost 1 base, and 5 bases had no gene match. Germline assignment: CDR1 KGHDR and CDR2 SFDVKD. There are 15 residues in the CDR3. The CDR3 nucleotides read TGTGCCACCAGTGATTTAGTAAGGGGGCGAGAGACCCAGTACTTC. Translation gives CATSDLVRGRETQYF.

Turning to this clonotype: This could be a read error, since a much larger clone is one nucleotide away. V gene TRBV7-8 combines with J gene TRBJ1-3, with 9 bases aligning to TRBD1. The CDR3 consists of 19 residues. Germline values: CDR1 SGHVS, CDR2 FQNEAQ. This CDR3 reads CDSSLRDRAQTYPGNTIYF. CDR3 coding DNA: TGTGACAGCAGCTTAAGGGACAGGGCACAAACTTACCCTGGAAACACCATATATTTT.

This clonotype was found many times. The genes are TRBV6-6 and TRBJ2-2, with a tentative D call TRBD2 (5 bases). Per the germline V gene, CDR1 is MNHNY and CDR2 is SVGAGI (reference sequence). The CDR3 runs to 15 residues. Trimming removed 2 bases from V and 4 bases from J, with 11 bases in between. CDR3 region: CASSYKTILTGELFF. The CDR3 DNA is TGTGCCAGCAGTTACAAGACTATCCTCACCGGGGAGCTGTTTTTT.

About this clonotype itself: A much larger clone sits a single nucleotide away, making a read error possible. The chain is built from TRBV28 and TRBJ2-1, with TRBD2 matching over 8 bases. The CDR3 spans 18 residues. Germline V gives CDR1 MDHEN, CDR2 SYDVKM. The CDR3 protein is CASSSLRAGASSYNEQLF. CDR3 coding DNA: TGTGCCAGCAGTTCCCTTAGAGCGGGAGCGTCCTCCTACAATGAGCAGCTCTTC. Complete variable domain (other parts from reference TRBV28 and TRBJ2-1): DVKVTQSSRYLVKRTGEKVFLECVQDMDHENMFWYRQDPGLGLRLIYFSYDVKMKEKGDIPEGYSVSREKKERFSLILESASTNQTSMYLCASSSLRAGASSYNEQLFGPGTRLTVL.

In this sample, this clonotype turned up many times. The chain combines TRBV2 with TRBJ1-2; D not certain. The germline V gene has CDR1 SNHLY and CDR2 FYNNEI. The CDR3 has 12 residues. Trimming took off 5 bases at V and 1 base at J, with 5 bases between the two ends. The CDR3, as DNA: TGTGCCAGCAGTCCGGTTAACTATGGCTACACCTTC. It is translated as CASSPVNYGYTF.

As for this clonotype: A much larger clone sits a single nucleotide away, making a read error possible. The chain carries TRBV5-1 and TRBJ2-3, with D possibly being TRBD2 (6 bases). CDR1 and CDR2 (germline): SGHRS, YFSETQ. The CDR3 length is 16 residues. Written as DNA, the CDR3 is TGCGCCAGCGGCTTGGGACTGGAAGAATCCACAGATACGCAGTATTTT. Its translation: CASGLGLEESTDTQYF.

The chain combines TRBV18 with TRBJ1-3; 7 nucleotides align to TRBD1. Germline-derived CDR1 and CDR2 are KGHSH and LQKENI. This CDR3 comprises 15 residues. V trimming: 5 bases; J trimming: 4 bases; junction bases outside the gene matches: 8. CDR3: CASSFDRAGGNTIYF. The CDR3 DNA sequence: TGTGCCAGCTCATTCGACAGGGCCGGAGGAAACACCATATATTTT.

Worth noting for this clonotype: No conserved phenylalanine or tryptophan ends this CDR3, so it is likely a read error. The chain uses TRBV12-3 or TRBV12-4 and TRBJ2-1, with D perhaps assigned TRBD1 or TRBD2 (5 bases each). V gave up 6 bases and J gave up 8 bases, with 11 bases separating them. This CDR3 is 12 amino acids long. In DNA form, the CDR3 reads TGTGCCAGCAGCGGGGCTTATGATGAGCAGTTCCTC. This codes for CASSGAYDEQFL.

This clonotype was picked up a small number of times. The chain links TRBV9 to TRBJ1-5, with D unclear. V was clipped by 0 bases and J by 2 bases, with 9 bases between them. The CDR3 is 15 amino acids. Per germline, CDR1 SGDLS and CDR2 YYNGEE. The CDR3 DNA is TGTGCCAGCAGCGTAGACGGAGGTCGCAATCAGCCCCAGCATTTT. This translates into CASSVDGGRNQPQHF.

This clonotype was detected ten times or more. The V gene is TRBV6-1, the J gene TRBJ2-7; 8 bases fit TRBD1. From germline, CDR1 is MNHNS and CDR2 SASEGT. The CDR3 consists of 15 residues. V dropped 6 bases and J dropped 9; count of bases not matched to a gene: 16. The CDR3 is CASRPWGTGDEGQYF. The CDR3 bases are TGTGCCAGCAGACCCTGGGGGACAGGTGATGAGGGGCAGTACTTC.

The chain carries TRBV7-3 and TRBJ2-5, with D unresolved. With 6 bases removed from V and 0 bases from J, the gap between germline ends came to 11 bases. Per the germline V gene, CDR1 is SGHTA and CDR2 is FQGTGA. CDR3 length equals 14 residues. CDR3 DNA sequence: TGTGCCAGCAGTTTAGACACCTACCAAGAGACCCAGTACTTC. Translating it yields CASSLDTYQETQYF.

A word on this clonotype: One end of the junction is discordant with germline, which a read error may explain. The chain recombines TRBV18 with TRBJ1-1, with D unresolved. Germline CDR1 and CDR2: KGHSH and LQKENI. This CDR3 is 13 amino acids long. CDR3 protein: CASSPQVDTEAPF. CDR3 nucleotide sequence: TGTGCCAGCTCACCACAAGTAGACACTGAAGCTCCCTTT. Drawing the rest from reference TRBV18 and TRBJ1-1, the complete variable domain is NAGVMQNPRHLVRRRGQEARLRCSPMKGHSHVYWYRQLPEEGLKFMVYLQKENIIDESGMPKERFSAEFPKEGPSILRIQQVVRGDSAAYFCASSPQVDTEAPFGQGTRLTVV.